This T cell receptor (beta chain) comes out of a study of cytomegalovirus exposure and HLA in healthy donors. Overall study: Unique TCRs from HLA-typed donors, 65 million to 85 million of them, were held in an early data release.

Overall study findings and caveats: Evidence from a later analysis indicated that most CMV-associated TCR beta chains looked HLA-restricted. Productive rates of about 90% or about 30% were seen for most TCR beta V segments in an earlier analysis.

PCR involved 60 Vbeta and 13 Jbeta primers. Only in-frame clones appear in the TCRdb table, and some are missing; sequencing was by immunoSEQ multiplex PCR. The sample holds more than 85,000 clones; around 76% are singletons and the top ten take under 4.5%. A note on this clone: What it recognizes is unknown.

What was sequenced was PBMCs. The origin of this receptor is a woman aged 50 to 60 in good health and CMV-seropositive.

CDR3 nucleotides: TGTGCCAGCAACCAATGGTACCGGTTGACCTACGAGCAGTACTTC. This encodes CASNQWYRLTYEQYF. The chain employs TRBV5-6 and TRBJ2-7; D is undetermined. The CDR3 is made up of 15 amino acids. V dropped 6 bases and J dropped 2 bases, with 18 bases sitting between them. Per germline, CDR1 SGHDT and CDR2 YYEEEE.